The rows below give T cell receptor beta chains drawn from one sample of a study of cytomegalovirus exposure and HLA in healthy donors. Generated by immunoSEQ multiplex PCR, the TCRdb table keeps only in-frame clones and is missing some. The sample comprises 100,000 to 150,000 clones, roughly 18% of which are singletons, and about 3% rests with the top ten. Sequences were obtained from PBMCs. These receptors were taken from a female donor in good health and CMV-seropositive. Both conserved end residues are part of each CDR3. Each record gives: V gene, D gene, J gene, clone size, CDR3 protein, CDR3 DNA. D genes are given only for firm matches. Clone size is not always given. Where it is, it says once, few, many or a class for expanded clones.

>TRBV14|TRBD2|TRBJ2-5|.
CASSRPASGQETQYF
TGTGCCAGCAGCCGCCCAGCTAGCGGACAAGAGACCCAGTACTTC
>TRBV6-1|.|TRBJ2-7|few
CASSANTGGALYEQYF
TGTGCCAGCAGTGCGAATACAGGGGGGGCCTTATACGAGCAGTACTTC
>TRBV7-9|TRBD1|TRBJ1-4|.
CASSTRQGAAEKLFF
TGTGCCAGCAGCACCCGACAGGGAGCCGCTGAAAAACTGTTTTTT
>TRBV4-1|.|TRBJ1-2|.
CASSQDIRGPYGYTF
TGCGCCAGCAGCCAAGATATCAGGGGTCCGTATGGCTACACCTTC
>TRBV7-8|TRBD1|TRBJ1-4|.
CASSGLDRAFFEKLFF
TGTGCCAGCAGCGGACTCGACAGGGCTTTTTTTGAAAAACTGTTTTTT
>TRBV5-1|TRBD1|TRBJ1-1|.
CASSSTSGTGVKNTEAFF
TGCGCCAGCAGCTCGACTTCCGGGACAGGGGTCAAAAACACTGAAGCTTTCTTT
>TRBV4-2|.|TRBJ2-2|.
CASSQDHRVQNTGELFF
TGTGCCAGCAGCCAGGACCACAGGGTACAGAACACCGGGGAGCTGTTTTTT
>TRBV5-6|.|TRBJ2-7|few
CASRYQGLPPEQYF
TGTGCCAGCAGGTACCAGGGACTGCCCCCCGAGCAGTACTTC
>TRBV30|.|TRBJ2-2|.
CAWSHGTGELFF
TGTGCCTGGAGCCACGGGACCGGGGAGCTGTTTTTT
>TRBV5-1|TRBD2|TRBJ2-2|.
CASSTGTSGNTGELFF
TGCGCCAGCAGCACCGGGACTAGCGGGAACACCGGGGAGCTGTTTTTT
>TRBV27|.|TRBJ2-1|few
CASSPASTGAHSYNEQFF
TGTGCCAGCAGTCCGGCTTCCACTGGAGCCCACTCCTACAATGAGCAGTTCTTC
>TRBV4-3|.|TRBJ2-5|.
CASSQEWTAMYQETQYF
TGCGCCAGCAGCCAAGAATGGACAGCTATGTACCAAGAGACCCAGTACTTC
>TRBV30|TRBD2|TRBJ2-3|few
CAWSVLPGLAGVDTQYF
TGTGCCTGGAGTGTTCTTCCGGGACTAGCGGGGGTGGATACGCAGTATTTT
>TRBV7-9|.|TRBJ2-7|.
CASSLAGATYEQYF
TGTGCCAGCAGCTTAGCGGGGGCGACCTACGAGCAGTACTTC
>TRBV6-6|.|TRBJ1-6|few
CASSPSSYNSPLHF
TGTGCCAGCAGCCCGAGCTCCTATAATTCACCCCTCCACTTT
>TRBV4-3|.|TRBJ2-5|.
CASSQGAGDAWETQYF
TGCGCCAGCAGCCAAGGGGCAGGGGATGCATGGGAGACCCAGTACTTC
>TRBV2|TRBD1|TRBJ2-2|few
CATGQGALTGELFF
TGTGCCACAGGACAGGGGGCGCTTACCGGGGAGCTGTTTTTT
>TRBV5-4|.|TRBJ1-2|.
CASSLDRTYGYTF
TGTGCCAGCAGCTTGGACAGAACCTATGGCTACACCTTC
>TRBV5-4|.|TRBJ1-1|many
CASSLGLQAFF
TGTGCCAGCAGCTTGGGACTTCAAGCTTTCTTT
>TRBV28|TRBD1|TRBJ1-6|few
CASSLPGQGASPLHF
TGTGCCAGCAGTTTACCTGGACAGGGGGCCTCACCCCTCCACTTT
>TRBV9|TRBD1|TRBJ1-4|.
CASSPHRDRGEKLFF
TGTGCCAGCAGCCCCCACCGGGACAGGGGGGAAAAACTGTTTTTT
>TRBV6-1|TRBD1|TRBJ1-4|.
CASSELGTAGKLFF
TGTGCCAGCAGTGAATTGGGGACAGCGGGAAAACTGTTTTTT
>TRBV6-5|.|TRBJ2-7|.
CASSYSGSRAYEQYF
TGTGCCAGCAGTTACTCTGGCAGCCGGGCCTACGAGCAGTACTTC
>TRBV7-9|.|TRBJ1-1|few
CASSFQGGITEAFF
TGTGCCAGCAGCTTCCAGGGTGGGATCACTGAAGCTTTCTTT
>TRBV11-3|TRBD1|TRBJ2-5|.
CASSARGYKAQYF
TGTGCCAGCAGCGCCAGGGGGTACAAGGCCCAGTACTTC
>TRBV29-1|TRBD1|TRBJ2-5|few
CSVAGQGLETQYF
TGCAGCGTAGCCGGACAGGGGTTGGAGACCCAGTACTTC
>TRBV7-6|.|TRBJ2-7|few
CAGPAASKTYEQYF
TGTGCCGGTCCCGCGGCTAGCAAGACCTACGAGCAGTACTTC
>TRBV10-2|.|TRBJ1-1|many
CASSDRDTNLEAFF
TGCGCCAGCAGTGATAGGGACACTAACCTCGAAGCTTTCTTT
>TRBV28|TRBD2|TRBJ2-1|once
CATRLAGAYNEQFF
TGTGCCACCAGACTAGCGGGAGCCTACAATGAGCAGTTCTTC
>TRBV28|TRBD1|TRBJ1-2|.
CASSPTRTGLFPYGYTF
TGTGCCAGCAGTCCAACTAGGACAGGCCTCTTCCCGTATGGCTACACCTTC
>TRBV7-9|.|TRBJ2-7|few
CASSFPRAPYEQYF
TGTGCCAGCAGCTTCCCGAGGGCACCCTACGAGCAGTACTTC
>TRBV27|.|TRBJ2-7|few
CASSRGTVSYEQYF
TGTGCCAGCAGTCGGGGGACTGTCTCCTACGAGCAGTACTTC
>TRBV6-6|.|TRBJ1-2|.
CASSYPGVGAEGYTF
TGTGCCAGCAGTTACCCTGGAGTGGGGGCGGAGGGCTACACCTTC
>TRBV28|TRBD2|TRBJ2-3|.
CASSFSLAGDTDTQYF
TGTGCCAGCAGTTTTAGTCTAGCGGGAGACACAGATACGCAGTATTTT
>TRBV6-5|.|TRBJ1-2|.
CASSYSRVSFGYTF
TGTGCCAGCAGTTACAGCAGGGTTAGTTTTGGCTACACCTTC
>TRBV19|TRBD1|TRBJ1-2|.
CASIRTGGYGYTF
TGTGCCAGTATCAGGACAGGGGGCTATGGCTACACCTTC
>TRBV28|TRBD1|TRBJ2-7|.
CASSSTGWGEQYF
TGTGCCAGCAGTTCGACAGGGTGGGGCGAGCAGTACTTC
>TRBV9|TRBD1|TRBJ1-1|.
CASSVAGGFTEAFF
TGTGCCAGCAGCGTCGCAGGGGGCTTCACTGAAGCTTTCTTT
>TRBV19|TRBD1|TRBJ2-7|.
CASSIGGQGKGYEQYF
TGTGCCAGTAGTATAGGGGGACAGGGGAAAGGGTACGAGCAGTACTTC
>TRBV27|TRBD1|TRBJ2-3|few
CASSFQDRRTLYF
TGTGCCAGCAGTTTCCAGGACAGGCGAACCTTGTATTTT
>TRBV28|.|TRBJ1-5|.
CAGSLVGVFNQPQHF
TGTGCCGGCAGCCTAGTAGGGGTTTTTAATCAGCCCCAGCATTTT
>TRBV27|TRBD2|TRBJ2-3|.
CASSPVPGLAGGIDTQYF
TGTGCCAGCAGTCCCGTCCCGGGACTAGCGGGGGGTATAGATACGCAGTATTTT
>TRBV27|.|TRBJ1-5|few
CAAGGYQPQHF
TGTGCCGCGGGAGGCTATCAGCCCCAGCATTTT
>TRBV28|.|TRBJ2-6|.
CASSSVTGVLTF
TGTGCCAGCAGTTCCGTGACTGGAGTCCTGACTTTC
>TRBV30|.|TRBJ2-7|few
CAWGKGVNEQYF
TGTGCCTGGGGGAAGGGGGTGAACGAGCAGTACTTC
>TRBV7-2|.|TRBJ2-1|few
CASSLLLLLSSYNEQFF
TGTGCCAGCAGCTTACTCCTCCTGCTAAGCTCCTACAATGAGCAGTTCTTC
>TRBV2|.|TRBJ1-2|few
CASAPSPRVFAYGYTF
TGTGCCAGCGCCCCGTCCCCCAGGGTGTTTGCCTATGGCTACACCTTC
>TRBV7-2|TRBD2|TRBJ2-5|.
CASKMAAGGQETQYF
TGTGCCAGCAAAATGGCAGCGGGAGGCCAAGAGACCCAGTACTTC
>TRBV9|.|TRBJ2-3|few
CASSAQGMSTDTQYF
TGTGCCAGCAGCGCACAGGGTATGTCGACAGATACGCAGTATTTT
>TRBV7-9|.|TRBJ1-3|.
CASSLVSMGTDTGNTIYF
TGTGCCAGCAGCTTAGTGTCAATGGGGACTGATACTGGAAACACCATATATTTT
>TRBV6-6|TRBD1|TRBJ2-1|.
CASSPTGQVDNEQFF
TGTGCCAGCAGCCCAACGGGACAGGTTGATAATGAGCAGTTCTTC